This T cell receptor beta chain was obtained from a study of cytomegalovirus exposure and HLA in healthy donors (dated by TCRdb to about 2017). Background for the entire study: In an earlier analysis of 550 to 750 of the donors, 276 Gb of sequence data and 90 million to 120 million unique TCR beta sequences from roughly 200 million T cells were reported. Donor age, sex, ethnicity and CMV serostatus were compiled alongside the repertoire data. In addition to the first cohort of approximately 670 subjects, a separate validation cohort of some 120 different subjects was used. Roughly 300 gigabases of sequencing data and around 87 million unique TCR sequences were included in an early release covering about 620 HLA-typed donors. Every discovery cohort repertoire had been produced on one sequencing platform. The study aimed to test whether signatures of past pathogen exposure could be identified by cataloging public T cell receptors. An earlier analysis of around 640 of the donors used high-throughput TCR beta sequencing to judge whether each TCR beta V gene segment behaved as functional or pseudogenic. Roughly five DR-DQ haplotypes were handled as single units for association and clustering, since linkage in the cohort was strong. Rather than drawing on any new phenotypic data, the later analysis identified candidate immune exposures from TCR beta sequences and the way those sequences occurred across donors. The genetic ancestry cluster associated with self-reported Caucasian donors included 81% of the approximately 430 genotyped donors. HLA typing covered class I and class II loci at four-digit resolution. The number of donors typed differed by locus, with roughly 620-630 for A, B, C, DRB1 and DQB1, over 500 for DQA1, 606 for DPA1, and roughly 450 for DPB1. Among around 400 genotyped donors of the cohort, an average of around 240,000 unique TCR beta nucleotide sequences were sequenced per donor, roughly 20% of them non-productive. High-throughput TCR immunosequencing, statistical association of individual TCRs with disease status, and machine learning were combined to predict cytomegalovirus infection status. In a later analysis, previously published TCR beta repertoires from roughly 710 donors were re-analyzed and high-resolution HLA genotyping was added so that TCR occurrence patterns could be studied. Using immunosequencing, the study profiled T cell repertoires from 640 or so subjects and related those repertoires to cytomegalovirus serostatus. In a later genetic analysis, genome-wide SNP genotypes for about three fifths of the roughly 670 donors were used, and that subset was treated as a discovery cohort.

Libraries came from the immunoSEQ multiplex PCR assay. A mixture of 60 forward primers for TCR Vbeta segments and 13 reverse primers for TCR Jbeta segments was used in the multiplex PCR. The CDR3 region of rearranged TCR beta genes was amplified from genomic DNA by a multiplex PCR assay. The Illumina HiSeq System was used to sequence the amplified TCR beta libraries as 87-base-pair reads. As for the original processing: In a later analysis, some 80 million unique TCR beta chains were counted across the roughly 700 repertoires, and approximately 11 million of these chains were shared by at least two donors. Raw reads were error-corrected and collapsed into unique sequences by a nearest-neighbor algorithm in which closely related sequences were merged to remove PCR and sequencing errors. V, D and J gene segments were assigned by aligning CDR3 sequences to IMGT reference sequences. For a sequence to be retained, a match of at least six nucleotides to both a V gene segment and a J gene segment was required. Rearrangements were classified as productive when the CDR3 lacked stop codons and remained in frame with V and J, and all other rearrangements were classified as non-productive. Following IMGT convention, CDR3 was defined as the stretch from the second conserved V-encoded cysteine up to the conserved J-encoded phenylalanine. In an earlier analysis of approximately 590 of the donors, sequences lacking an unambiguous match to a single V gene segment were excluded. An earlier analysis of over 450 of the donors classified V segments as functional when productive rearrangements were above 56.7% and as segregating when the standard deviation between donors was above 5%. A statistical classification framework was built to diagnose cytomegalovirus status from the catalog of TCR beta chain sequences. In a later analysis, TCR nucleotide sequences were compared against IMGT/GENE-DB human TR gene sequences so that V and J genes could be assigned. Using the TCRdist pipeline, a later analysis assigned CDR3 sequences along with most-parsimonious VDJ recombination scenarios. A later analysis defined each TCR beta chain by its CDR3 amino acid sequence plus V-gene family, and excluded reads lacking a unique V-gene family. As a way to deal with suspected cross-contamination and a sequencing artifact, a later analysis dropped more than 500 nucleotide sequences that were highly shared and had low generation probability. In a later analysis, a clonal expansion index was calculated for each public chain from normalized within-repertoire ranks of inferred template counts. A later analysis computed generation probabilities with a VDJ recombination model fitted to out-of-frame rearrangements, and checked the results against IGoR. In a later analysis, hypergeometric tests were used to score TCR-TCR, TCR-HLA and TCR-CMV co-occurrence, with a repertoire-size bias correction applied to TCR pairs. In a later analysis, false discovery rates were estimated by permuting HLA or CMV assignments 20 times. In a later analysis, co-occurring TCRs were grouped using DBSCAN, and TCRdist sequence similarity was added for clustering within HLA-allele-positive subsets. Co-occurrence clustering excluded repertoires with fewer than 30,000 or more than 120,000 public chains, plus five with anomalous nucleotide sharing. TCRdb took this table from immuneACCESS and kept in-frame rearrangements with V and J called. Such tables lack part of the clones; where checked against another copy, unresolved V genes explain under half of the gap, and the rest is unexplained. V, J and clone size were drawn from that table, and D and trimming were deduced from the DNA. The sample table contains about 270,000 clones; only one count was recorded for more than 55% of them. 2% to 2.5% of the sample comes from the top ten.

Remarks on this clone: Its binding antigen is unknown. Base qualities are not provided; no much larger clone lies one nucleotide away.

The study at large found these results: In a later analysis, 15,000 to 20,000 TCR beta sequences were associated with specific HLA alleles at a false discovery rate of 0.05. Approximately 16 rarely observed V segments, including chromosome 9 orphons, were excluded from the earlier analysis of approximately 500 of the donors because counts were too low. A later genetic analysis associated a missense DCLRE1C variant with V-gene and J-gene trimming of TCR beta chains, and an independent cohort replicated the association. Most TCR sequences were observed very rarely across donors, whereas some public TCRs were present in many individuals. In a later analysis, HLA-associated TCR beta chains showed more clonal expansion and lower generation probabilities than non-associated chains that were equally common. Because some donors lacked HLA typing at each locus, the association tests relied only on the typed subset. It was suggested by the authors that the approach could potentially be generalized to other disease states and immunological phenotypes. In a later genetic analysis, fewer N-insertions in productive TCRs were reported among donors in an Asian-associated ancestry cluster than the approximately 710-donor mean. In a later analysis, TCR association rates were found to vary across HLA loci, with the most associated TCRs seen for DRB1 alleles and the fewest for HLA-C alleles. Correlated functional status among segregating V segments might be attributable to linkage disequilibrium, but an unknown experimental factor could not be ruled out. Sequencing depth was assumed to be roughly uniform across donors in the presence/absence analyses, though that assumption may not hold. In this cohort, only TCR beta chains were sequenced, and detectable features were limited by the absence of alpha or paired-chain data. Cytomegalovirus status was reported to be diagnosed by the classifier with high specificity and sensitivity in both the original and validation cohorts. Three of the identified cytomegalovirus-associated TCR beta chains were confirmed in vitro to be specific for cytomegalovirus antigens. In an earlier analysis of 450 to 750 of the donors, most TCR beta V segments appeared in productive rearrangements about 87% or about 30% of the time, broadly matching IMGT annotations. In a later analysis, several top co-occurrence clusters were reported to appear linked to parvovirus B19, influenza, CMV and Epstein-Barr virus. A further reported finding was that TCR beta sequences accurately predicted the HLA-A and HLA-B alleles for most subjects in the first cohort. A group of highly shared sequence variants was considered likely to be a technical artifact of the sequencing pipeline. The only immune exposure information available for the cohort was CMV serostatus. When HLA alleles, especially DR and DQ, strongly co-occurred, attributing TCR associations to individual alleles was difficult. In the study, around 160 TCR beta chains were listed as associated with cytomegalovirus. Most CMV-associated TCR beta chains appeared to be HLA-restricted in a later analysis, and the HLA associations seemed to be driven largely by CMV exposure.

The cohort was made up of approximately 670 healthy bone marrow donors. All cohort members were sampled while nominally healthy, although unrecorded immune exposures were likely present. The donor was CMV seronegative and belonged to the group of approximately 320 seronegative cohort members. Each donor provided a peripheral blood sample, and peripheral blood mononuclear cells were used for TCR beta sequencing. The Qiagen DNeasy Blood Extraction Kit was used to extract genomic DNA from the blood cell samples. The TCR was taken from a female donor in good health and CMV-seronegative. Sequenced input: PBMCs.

Here the CDR3 is given as CASSPRGGREYSKQFF. The sequenced DNA is TGTGCCAGTAGCCCGAGGGGCGGGAGGGAATATTCCAAGCAGTTCTTC. This receptor chain uses TRBV19 and TRBJ2-1, and TRBD2 aligns with 9 junction nucleotides. The CDR3 contains 16 residues, cysteine and phenylalanine counted. CDR3 DNA is the only sequence kept; it has 48 bases, read in frame from the first base. The CDR1 and CDR2 encoded by the germline V gene (reference sequence) are LNHDA and SQIVND. Clipping removes 6 bases from V and 11 bases from J, with 17 as the unmatched junction base count.